This T cell receptor beta chain was profiled in a study of persistence of HIV-infected CD4 T cells. Study as a whole: Isolated cells were CMV- and HIV-1 Gag-responding CD4+ T cells. Whole-study results and caveats: Within sorted populations, more oligoclonal TCRs accompanied more oligoclonal proviruses.

Germline V gene sequence: CDR1 SNHLY, CDR2 FYNNEI. V dropped 4 bases and J dropped 8 bases, with 14 bases sitting between them. This CDR3 comprises 13 residues. This clone was seen a handful of times. The antigen remains unidentified. Sequencing used immunoSEQ version 4 in survey mode. Sequenced by immunoSEQ multiplex PCR; TCRdb stores in-frame clones only, minus some. The data contain some 48,000 clones, about four fifths of them singletons. Cells were stimulated with CMV-infected fibroblast lysates at 8.5 to 10 ug/mL. Memory cells lacking CD40L and CD69 with high CD45RO were sorted. The origin of this receptor is an adult man with HIV who was CMV-seropositive. The J gene is TRBJ1-2, the V gene TRBV2, with D possibly TRBD1 on 5 matching bases. The source material was CD4+ T cells sorted from PBMCs after approximately 19-hour stimulation, sampled from a patient who received antiretroviral therapy. The CDR3 DNA reads TGTGCCAGCAGTGGCCAGGGAACATGGGGCTACACCTTC. This codes for CASSGQGTWGYTF.